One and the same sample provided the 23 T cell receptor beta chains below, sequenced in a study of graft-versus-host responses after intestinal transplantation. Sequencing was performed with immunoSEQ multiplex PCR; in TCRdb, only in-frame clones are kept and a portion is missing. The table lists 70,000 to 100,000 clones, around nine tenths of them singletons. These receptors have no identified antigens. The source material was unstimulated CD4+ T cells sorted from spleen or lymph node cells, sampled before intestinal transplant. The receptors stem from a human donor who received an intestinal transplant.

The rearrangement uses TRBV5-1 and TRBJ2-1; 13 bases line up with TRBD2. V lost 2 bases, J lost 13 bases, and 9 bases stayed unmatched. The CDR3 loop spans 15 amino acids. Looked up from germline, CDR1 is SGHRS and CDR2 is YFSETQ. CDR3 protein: CASSFGTSGAQLQFF. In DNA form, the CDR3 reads TGCGCCAGCAGCTTCGGGACTAGCGGGGCCCAACTCCAGTTCTTC.

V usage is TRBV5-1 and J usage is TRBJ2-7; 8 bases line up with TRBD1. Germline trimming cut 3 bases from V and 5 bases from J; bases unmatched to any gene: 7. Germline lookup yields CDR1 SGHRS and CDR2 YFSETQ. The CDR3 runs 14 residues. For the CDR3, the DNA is TGCGCCAGCAGCTCCGGGACAGGTATCCACGAGCAGTACTTC. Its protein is CASSSGTGIHEQYF.

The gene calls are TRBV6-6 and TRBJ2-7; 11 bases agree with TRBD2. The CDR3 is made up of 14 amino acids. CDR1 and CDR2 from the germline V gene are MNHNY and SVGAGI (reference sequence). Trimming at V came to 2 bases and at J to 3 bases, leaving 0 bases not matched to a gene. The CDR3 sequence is CASSYTSGSYEQYF. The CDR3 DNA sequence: TGTGCCAGCAGTTACACTAGCGGGAGCTACGAGCAGTACTTC.

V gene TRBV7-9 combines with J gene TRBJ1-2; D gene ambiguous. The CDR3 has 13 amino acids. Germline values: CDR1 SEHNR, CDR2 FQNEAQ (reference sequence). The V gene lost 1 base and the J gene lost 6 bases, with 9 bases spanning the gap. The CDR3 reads CASSLGGIDGYTF. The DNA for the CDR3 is TGTGCCAGCAGCTTAGGAGGGATTGATGGCTACACCTTC.

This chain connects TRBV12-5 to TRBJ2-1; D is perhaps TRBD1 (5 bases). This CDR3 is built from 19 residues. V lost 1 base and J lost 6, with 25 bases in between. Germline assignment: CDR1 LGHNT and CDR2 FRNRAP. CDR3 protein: CASGLGRAKDSFGVNEQFF. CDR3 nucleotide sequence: TGTGCTAGTGGTTTGGGCAGAGCAAAAGACAGTTTCGGCGTCAATGAGCAGTTCTTC.

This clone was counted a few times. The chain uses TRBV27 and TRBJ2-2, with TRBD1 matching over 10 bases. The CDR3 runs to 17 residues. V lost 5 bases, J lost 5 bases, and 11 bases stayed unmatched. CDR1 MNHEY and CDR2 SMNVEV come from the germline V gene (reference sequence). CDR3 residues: CASSKGSGQGTTGELFF. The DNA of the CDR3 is TGTGCCAGCAGTAAGGGCTCGGGACAGGGGACGACCGGGGAGCTGTTTTTT.

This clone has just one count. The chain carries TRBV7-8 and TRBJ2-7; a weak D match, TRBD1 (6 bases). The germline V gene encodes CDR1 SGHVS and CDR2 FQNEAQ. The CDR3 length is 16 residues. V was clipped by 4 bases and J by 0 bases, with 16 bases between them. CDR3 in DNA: TGTGCCAGCAGCTCTAGGGTGGGACATGGCTCCTACGAGCAGTACTTC. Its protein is CASSSRVGHGSYEQYF.

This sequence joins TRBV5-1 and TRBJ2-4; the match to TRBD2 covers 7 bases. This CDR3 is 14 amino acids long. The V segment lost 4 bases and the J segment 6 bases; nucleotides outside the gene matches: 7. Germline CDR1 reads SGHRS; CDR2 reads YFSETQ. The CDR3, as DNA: TGCGCCAGCAGCATTGAGCGGGGTGGAAACATTCAGTACTTC. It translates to CASSIERGGNIQYF.

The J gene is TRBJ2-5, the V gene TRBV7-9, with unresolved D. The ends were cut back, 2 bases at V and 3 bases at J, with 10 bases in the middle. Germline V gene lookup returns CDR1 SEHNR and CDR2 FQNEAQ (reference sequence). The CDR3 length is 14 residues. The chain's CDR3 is CASSLLGSEETQYF. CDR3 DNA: TGTGCCAGCAGCTTACTCGGCAGCGAAGAGACCCAGTACTTC. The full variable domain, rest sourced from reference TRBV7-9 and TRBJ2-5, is DTGVSQNPRHKITKRGQNVTFRCDPISEHNRLYWYRQTLGQGPEFLTYFQNEAQLEKSRLLSDRFSAERPKGSFSTLEIQRTEQGDSAMYLCASSLLGSEETQYFGPGTRLLVL.

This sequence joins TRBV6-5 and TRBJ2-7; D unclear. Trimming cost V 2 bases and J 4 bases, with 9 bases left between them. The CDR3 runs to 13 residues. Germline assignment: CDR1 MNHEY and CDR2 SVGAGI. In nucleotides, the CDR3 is TGTGCCAGCAGTTACGGTGCCGGGTACGAGCAGTACTTC. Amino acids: CASSYGAGYEQYF.

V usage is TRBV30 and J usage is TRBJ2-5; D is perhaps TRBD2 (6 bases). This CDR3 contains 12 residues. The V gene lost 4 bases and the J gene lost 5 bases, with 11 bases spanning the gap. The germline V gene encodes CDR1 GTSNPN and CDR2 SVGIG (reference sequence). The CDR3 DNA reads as TGTGCCTGGAATACGGGAGCCGAGACCCAGTACTTC. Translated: CAWNTGAETQYF.

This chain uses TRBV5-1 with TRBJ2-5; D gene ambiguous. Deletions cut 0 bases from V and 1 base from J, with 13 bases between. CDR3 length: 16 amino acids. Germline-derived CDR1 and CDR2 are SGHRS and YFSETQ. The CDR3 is CASSLGRLLLQETQYF. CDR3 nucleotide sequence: TGCGCCAGCAGCTTGGGGAGACTCCTTCTCCAAGAGACCCAGTACTTC.

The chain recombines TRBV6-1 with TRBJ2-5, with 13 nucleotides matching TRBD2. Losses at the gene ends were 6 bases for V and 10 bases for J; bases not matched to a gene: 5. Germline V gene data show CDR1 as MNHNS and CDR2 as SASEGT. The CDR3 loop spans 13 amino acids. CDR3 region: CASRVTSGGIQYF. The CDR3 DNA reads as TGTGCCAGCAGAGTGACTAGCGGGGGGATCCAGTACTTC.

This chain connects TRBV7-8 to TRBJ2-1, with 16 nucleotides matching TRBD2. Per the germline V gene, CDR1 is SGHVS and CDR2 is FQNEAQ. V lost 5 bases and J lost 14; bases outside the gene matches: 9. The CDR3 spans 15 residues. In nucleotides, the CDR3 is TGTGCCAGCAGCCGCGAGGGGGGACTAGCGGGGGGGAAGTTCTTC. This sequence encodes CASSREGGLAGGKFF.

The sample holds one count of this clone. DNA for the CDR3: TGTGCCAGCAGTTTGCATGGGACTAGCGGGACCGGGGAGCTGTTTTTT. Protein: CASSLHGTSGTGELFF. The chain couples TRBV28 to TRBJ2-2; 12 nucleotides align to TRBD2. The CDR3 length is 16 residues. Germline CDR1 is MDHEN and CDR2 is SYDVKM. J was trimmed by 5 bases and V by 3 bases; bases with no gene match: 4.

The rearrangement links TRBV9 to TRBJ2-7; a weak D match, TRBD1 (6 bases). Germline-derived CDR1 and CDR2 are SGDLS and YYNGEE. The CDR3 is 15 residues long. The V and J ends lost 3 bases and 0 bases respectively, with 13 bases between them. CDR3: CASSARGDGSYEQYF. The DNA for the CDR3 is TGTGCCAGCAGCGCCAGGGGAGACGGCTCCTACGAGCAGTACTTC.

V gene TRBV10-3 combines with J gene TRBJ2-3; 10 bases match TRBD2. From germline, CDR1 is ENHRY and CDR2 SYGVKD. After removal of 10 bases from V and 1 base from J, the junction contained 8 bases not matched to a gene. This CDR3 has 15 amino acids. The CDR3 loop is CATVPGTSGTDTQYF. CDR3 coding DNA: TGTGCCACCGTACCCGGGACTAGCGGCACAGATACGCAGTATTTT.

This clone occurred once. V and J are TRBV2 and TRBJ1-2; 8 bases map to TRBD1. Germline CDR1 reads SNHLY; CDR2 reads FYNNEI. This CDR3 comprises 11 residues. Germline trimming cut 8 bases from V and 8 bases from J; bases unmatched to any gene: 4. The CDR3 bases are TGTGCCAGCCAGGGGGCTGGGGGCTACACCTTC. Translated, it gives CASQGAGGYTF.

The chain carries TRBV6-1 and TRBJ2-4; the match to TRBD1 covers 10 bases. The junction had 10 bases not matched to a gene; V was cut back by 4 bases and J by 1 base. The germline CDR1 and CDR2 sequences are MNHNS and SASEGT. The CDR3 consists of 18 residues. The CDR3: CASSATGTGVGAKNIQYF. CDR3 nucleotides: TGTGCCAGCAGTGCAACCGGGACAGGGGTTGGGGCCAAAAACATTCAGTACTTC.

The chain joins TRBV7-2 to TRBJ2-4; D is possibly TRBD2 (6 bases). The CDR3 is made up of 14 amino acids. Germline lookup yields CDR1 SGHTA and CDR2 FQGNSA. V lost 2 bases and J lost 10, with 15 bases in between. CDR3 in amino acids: CASSLSFKEGIQYF. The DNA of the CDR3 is TGTGCCAGCAGCTTATCCTTCAAGGAGGGGATTCAGTACTTC.

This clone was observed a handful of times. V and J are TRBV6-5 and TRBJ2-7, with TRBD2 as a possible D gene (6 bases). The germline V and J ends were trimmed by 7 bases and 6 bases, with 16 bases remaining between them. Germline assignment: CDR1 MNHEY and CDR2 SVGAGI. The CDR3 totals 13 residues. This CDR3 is CASTAPWGGEQYF. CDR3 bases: TGTGCCAGCACCGCCCCCTGGGGAGGCGAGCAGTACTTC.

Here the CDR3 reads CASSLSYSYEQYF. The CDR3 DNA reads as TGTGCCAGCAGTTTATCCTACTCCTACGAGCAGTACTTC. This chain uses TRBV28 with TRBJ2-7; D not resolved. V was trimmed by 1 base and J by 0 bases, leaving 4 bases between them. The CDR3 is made up of 13 amino acids. Germline lookup yields CDR1 MDHEN and CDR2 SYDVKM.

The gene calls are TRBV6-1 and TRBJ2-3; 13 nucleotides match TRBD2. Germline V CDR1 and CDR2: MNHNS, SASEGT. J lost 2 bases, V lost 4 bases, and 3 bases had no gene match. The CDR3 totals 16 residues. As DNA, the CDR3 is TGTGCCAGCAGTGTGGGACTAGCGGGATTCACAGATACGCAGTATTTT. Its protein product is CASSVGLAGFTDTQYF.